The 27 T cell receptor beta chains below were found in one sample sequenced in a study of blood T cell repertoires in COVID-19. The assay was immunoSEQ multiplex PCR, and TCRdb's table has in-frame clones only and misses some. The repertoire holds roughly 200,000 clones, with approximately 90% as singletons. The sequenced sample consisted of peripheral blood. These receptors all stem from a man aged 45-65 years with acute or convalescent COVID-19.

The rearrangement links TRBV5-1 to TRBJ1-4; the match to TRBD1 covers 10 bases. With 5 bases clipped from V and 12 bases from J, the junction kept 7 bases outside the gene matches. The germline CDR1 and CDR2 sequences are SGHRS and YFSETQ. This CDR3 has 13 amino acids. The CDR3 spells CASRPDRGGELFF. CDR3 sequence (DNA): TGCGCCAGCAGGCCGGACAGGGGGGGAGAACTGTTTTTT. The variable domain in full, completed from reference TRBV5-1 and TRBJ1-4, reads KAGVTQTPRYLIKTRGQQVTLSCSPISGHRSVSWYQQTPGQGLQFLFEYFSETQRNKGNFPGRFSGRQFSNSRSEMNVSTLELGDSALYLCASRPDRGGELFFGSGTQLSVL.

This sequence joins TRBV7-2 and TRBJ1-1, with a weak D call TRBD1 (5 bases). V lost 1 base, J lost 9 bases, and 15 bases lay in between. CDR3 length: 14 amino acids. Germline CDR1 and CDR2: SGHTA and FQGNSA. CDR3 loop: CASSLVGGTEQAFF. DNA of the CDR3: TGTGCCAGCAGCTTAGTCGGGGGGACCGAACAAGCTTTCTTT.

This chain uses TRBV18 with TRBJ2-1; D is perhaps TRBD2 (6 bases). CDR3 length equals 14 residues. Deletions cut 3 bases from V and 8 bases from J, with 14 bases between. CDR1 is KGHSH, CDR2 LQKENI, per germline. CDR3 sequence: CASSPGPGAYEQFF. In DNA, the CDR3 is TGTGCCAGCTCACCGGGGCCGGGAGCCTATGAGCAGTTCTTC. The full variable domain, completed using reference TRBV18 and TRBJ2-1, is NAGVMQNPRHLVRRRGQEARLRCSPMKGHSHVYWYRQLPEEGLKFMVYLQKENIIDESGMPKERFSAEFPKEGPSILRIQQVVRGDSAAYFCASSPGPGAYEQFFGPGTRLTVL.

The rearrangement links TRBV19 to TRBJ1-1; D is possibly TRBD1 (6 bases). The CDR3 sequence is 15 residues long. The ends were cut back, 6 bases at V and 4 bases at J, with 18 bases in the middle. Per the germline V gene, CDR1 is LNHDA and CDR2 is SQIVND (reference sequence). The CDR3 here is CASSTSWGGGTEAFF. For the CDR3, the DNA is TGTGCCAGTAGCACCTCCTGGGGGGGCGGCACTGAAGCTTTCTTT.

The CDR3 here is CASSQLQGVDGYTF. The CDR3 region has the DNA TGTGCCAGCAGCCAATTACAGGGGGTTGATGGCTACACCTTC. The V gene is TRBV3-1 (or the pseudogene TRBV3-2), the J gene TRBJ1-2; 8 bases are shared with TRBD1. Germline CDR1 LGHDT, CDR2 YNNKEL (reference sequence). This CDR3 region has 14 residues. Trimming cost V 2 bases and J 6 bases; bases outside gene matches: 5.

This rearrangement joins TRBV5-6 to TRBJ1-1; a possible D gene is TRBD1 (6 bases). The CDR3 consists of 15 residues. Looked up from germline, CDR1 is SGHDT and CDR2 is YYEEEE. Trimming shortened V by 2 bases and J by 1 base, and 12 bases separated the two germline ends. This CDR3 is CASSLLDRENTEAFF. The CDR3 DNA reads TGTGCCAGCAGCTTACTGGACAGAGAGAACACTGAAGCTTTCTTT.

This clone was recorded only once. The gene calls are TRBV6-2 or TRBV6-3 and TRBJ2-7; the D is unclear. The CDR3 runs 14 residues. Trimming removed 2 bases at V and 1 base at J, with 9 bases between. Germline values: CDR1 MNHEY, CDR2 SVGEGT. CDR3 residues: CASSYGGPSYEQYF. Written as DNA, the CDR3 is TGTGCCAGCAGTTACGGTGGCCCGTCCTACGAGCAGTACTTC.

The chain links TRBV23-1 to TRBJ1-4; no firm D call. TRBV23-1 is an ORF for which the function is uncertain. The CDR3 contains 14 residues. Between the trimmed V and J ends, which lost 3 bases and 8 bases, there was a span of 13 bases. The DNA of the CDR3 is TGCGCCAGCAGTCAGGATGGAGGTGGGGAAAAACTGTTTTTT. This translates into CASSQDGGGEKLFF.

CDR3 nucleotide sequence: TGTGCAACGGTGACTAGCGGTAAAGATGAGCAGTTCTTC. This sequence encodes CATVTSGKDEQFF. The chain is built from TRBV10-3 and TRBJ2-1, with 9 bases identical to TRBD2. Germline V gene sequence: CDR1 ENHRY, CDR2 SYGVKD. The CDR3 loop spans 13 amino acids.

This clone is a singleton in its sample. This chain connects TRBV4-2 to TRBJ2-7; weak D call: TRBD2 (6 bases). This CDR3 has 15 residues. Trimming removed 6 bases at V and 0 bases at J, with 15 bases between. Germline V CDR1 and CDR2: LGHNA, YNFKEQ. Written as DNA, the CDR3 is TGTGCCAGCAGACTCTCTAGCGACGGCTCCTACGAGCAGTACTTC. Protein product: CASRLSSDGSYEQYF.

This chain uses TRBV19 with TRBJ1-2; a possible D gene is TRBD1 (6 bases). V dropped 5 bases and J dropped 0 bases, with 16 bases sitting between them. The CDR3 sequence is 16 residues long. CDR1 is LNHDA, CDR2 SQIVND, per germline (reference sequence). This chain's CDR3 is CASSAPLTGANYGYTF. The CDR3 bases are TGTGCCAGTAGTGCTCCCCTGACAGGCGCTAACTATGGCTACACCTTC.

For this clone: At the DNA level, this CDR3 is encoded by other sequences in the same sample as well. The chain is built from TRBV4-2 and TRBJ2-1, with D unclear. The CDR3 is 15 residues long. Germline CDR1 LGHNA, CDR2 YNFKEQ. V lost 0 bases and J lost 0, with 6 bases in between. The CDR3 nucleotides are TGTGCCAGCAGCCAAGATCGCGGCTCCTACAATGAGCAGTTCTTC. This gives the protein CASSQDRGSYNEQFF.

The chain uses TRBV30 and TRBJ1-2; D remains ambiguous. Trimming took off 2 bases at V and 3 bases at J, with 10 bases between the two ends. CDR1 and CDR2 from the germline V gene are GTSNPN and SVGIG (reference sequence). The CDR3 covers 13 residues. CDR3 nucleotide sequence: TGTGCCTGGAGTTCGACCGGGGACTATGGCTACACCTTC. It encodes CAWSSTGDYGYTF.

The V call is TRBV19, the J call TRBJ2-1; TRBD2 agrees at 8 bases. There are 15 residues in the CDR3. V shed 5 bases and J 9 bases; nucleotides not matched to a gene: 12. Per the germline V gene, CDR1 is LNHDA and CDR2 is SQIVND (reference sequence). CDR3 nucleotides: TGTGCCAGTAGTCTGCCGGGAAGCGGGAGAGGTGAGCAGTTCTTC. It translates to CASSLPGSGRGEQFF.

This chain uses TRBV6-4 with TRBJ1-2, with a possible D match to TRBD1 (5 bases). CDR3 length equals 13 residues. Trimming left V 10 bases short and J 6 bases short, with 18 bases between. The V gene's germline CDR1 is MRHNA and CDR2 SNTAGT. CDR3 nucleotides: TGTGCCACGCACGGGGGGGGAGAGAATGGCTACACCTTC. It encodes CATHGGGENGYTF.

Remarks on this clone: The identical CDR3 is also encoded by other nucleotide sequences in the sample. CDR3: CSVRTATNEKLFF. The CDR3 bases are TGCAGCGTGCGGACAGCAACTAATGAAAAACTGTTTTTT. The chain couples TRBV29-1 to TRBJ1-4; D possibly corresponds to TRBD1 (6 bases). Germline V gene lookup returns CDR1 SQVTM and CDR2 ANQGSEA. There are 13 residues in the CDR3. Trimming stripped 6 bases from V and 0 bases from J, with 8 bases between. Variable domain in full (rest from reference TRBV29-1 and TRBJ1-4): SAVISQKPSRDICQRGTSLTIQCQVDSQVTMMFWYRQQPGQSLTLIATANQGSEATYESGFVIDKFPISRPNLTFSTLTVSNMSPEDSSIYLCSVRTATNEKLFFGSGTQLSVL.

The chain links TRBV5-1 to TRBJ2-7; D is unresolved. The CDR3 spans 14 residues. Germline V gene lookup returns CDR1 SGHRS and CDR2 YFSETQ. Trimming cost V 0 bases and J 7 bases, with 14 bases left between them. CDR3 region: CASSLALVAREQYF. DNA of the CDR3: TGCGCCAGCAGCTTGGCCTTGGTCGCTCGGGAGCAGTACTTC.

Only one count was recorded for this clone. This chain links TRBV21-1 with TRBJ2-5; no DNA check was done on the table's D call, TRBD2. TRBV21-1 corresponds to a pseudogene. The CDR3 runs 17 residues. The CDR3 coding sequence is TGTGCCAGCAGCAAACGGGATCAATCCAAACTTCAAGAGACCCAGTACTTC. Residues: CASSKRDQSKLQETQYF.

This clone came up once. This rearrangement joins TRBV3-1 (or the pseudogene TRBV3-2) to TRBJ2-1; tentatively, D is TRBD1 (6 bases). CDR1 LGHDT and CDR2 YNNKEL come from the germline V gene (reference sequence). Trimming took 5 bases from V and 4 from J, leaving 15 bases between them. This CDR3 has 15 amino acids. The CDR3 here is CASSYLGAGYNEQFF. CDR3 nucleotide sequence: TGTGCCAGCAGCTATCTGGGGGCAGGATACAATGAGCAGTTCTTC.

The chain has TRBV5-1 and TRBJ2-2, with TRBD1 matching over 11 bases. The CDR3 sequence is 15 residues long. The V segment lost 3 bases and the J segment 7 bases; nucleotides outside the gene matches: 5. Looked up from germline, CDR1 is SGHRS and CDR2 is YFSETQ. In DNA, the CDR3 is TGCGCCAGCAGCTCCGGGACAGGGGGTCACGGGGAGCTGTTTTTT. This encodes CASSSGTGGHGELFF. The entire variable domain, with the rest obtained from reference TRBV5-1 and TRBJ2-2, is as follows: KAGVTQTPRYLIKTRGQQVTLSCSPISGHRSVSWYQQTPGQGLQFLFEYFSETQRNKGNFPGRFSGRQFSNSRSEMNVSTLELGDSALYLCASSSGTGGHGELFFGEGSRLTVL.

The chain recombines TRBV7-2 with TRBJ2-1, with 9 nucleotides matching TRBD2. V was clipped by 1 base and J by 9 bases; unmatched bases: 10. The CDR3 is 16 residues long. Per germline, CDR1 SGHTA and CDR2 FQGNSA. CDR3 sequence (DNA): TGTGCCAGCAGCTTAGTAGGCGGGAGGGCCCTAGGTGAGCAGTTCTTC. This sequence encodes CASSLVGGRALGEQFF.

The V call is TRBV28, the J call TRBJ2-6, with D possibly matching TRBD1 (6 bases). The V gene's germline CDR1 is MDHEN and CDR2 SYDVKM. The ends were cut back, 3 bases at V and 0 bases at J, with 21 bases in the middle. The CDR3 loop spans 20 amino acids. The chain's CDR3 is CASSFRSGAIFLSGANVLTF. As DNA, the CDR3 is TGTGCCAGCAGTTTTCGGTCAGGGGCGATTTTCCTCTCTGGGGCCAACGTCCTGACTTTC.

The V and J genes are TRBV7-2 and TRBJ1-6, with a tentative D call TRBD1 (6 bases). V gave up 1 base and J gave up 5 bases, with 9 bases separating them. CDR1 SGHTA and CDR2 FQGNSA come from the germline V gene. CDR3 size: 15 residues. The CDR3 region is CASSLEGDNNSPLHF. In nucleotides, the CDR3 is TGTGCCAGCAGCTTAGAGGGGGACAATAATTCACCCCTCCACTTT.

The rearrangement links TRBV5-4 to TRBJ2-2, with 11 bases matching TRBD2. This CDR3 contains 16 residues. The trim removed 3 bases at V and 0 bases at J, leaving 1 base unmatched. The germline V gene has CDR1 SGHNT and CDR2 YYREEE (reference sequence). CDR3 residues: CASSWGLAANTGELFF. The CDR3 nucleotides read TGTGCCAGCAGCTGGGGACTAGCGGCGAACACCGGGGAGCTGTTTTTT.

The rearrangement uses TRBV7-2 and TRBJ1-1; D might be TRBD1 (6 bases). CDR3 length equals 14 residues. With 5 bases removed from V and 4 bases from J, the gap between germline ends came to 14 bases. Germline V CDR1 and CDR2: SGHTA, FQGNSA. CDR3 nucleotides: TGTGCCAGCAGCGCAAACAGGGTCGCCACTGAAGCTTTCTTT. It yields the protein CASSANRVATEAFF.

The rearrangement links TRBV5-5 to TRBJ1-3, with D unclear. The V gene's germline CDR1 is SGHKS and CDR2 YYEKEE (reference sequence). Between the trimmed V and J ends, which lost 5 bases and 3 bases, there was a span of 15 bases. The CDR3 runs to 15 residues. The CDR3 region is CASSYVGVGGNTIYF. The CDR3 region has the DNA TGTGCCAGCAGTTACGTCGGGGTGGGTGGAAACACCATATATTTT.

The rearrangement links TRBV7-6 to TRBJ1-3; 7 bases are shared with TRBD1. The CDR3 has 14 amino acids. CDR1 SGHVS and CDR2 FNYEAQ come from the germline V gene. After removal of 6 bases from V and 2 bases from J, the junction contained 4 bases not matched to a gene. DNA for the CDR3: TGTGCCAGCAGTTTGACAGGGACTGGAAACACCATATATTTT. This translates into CASSLTGTGNTIYF.